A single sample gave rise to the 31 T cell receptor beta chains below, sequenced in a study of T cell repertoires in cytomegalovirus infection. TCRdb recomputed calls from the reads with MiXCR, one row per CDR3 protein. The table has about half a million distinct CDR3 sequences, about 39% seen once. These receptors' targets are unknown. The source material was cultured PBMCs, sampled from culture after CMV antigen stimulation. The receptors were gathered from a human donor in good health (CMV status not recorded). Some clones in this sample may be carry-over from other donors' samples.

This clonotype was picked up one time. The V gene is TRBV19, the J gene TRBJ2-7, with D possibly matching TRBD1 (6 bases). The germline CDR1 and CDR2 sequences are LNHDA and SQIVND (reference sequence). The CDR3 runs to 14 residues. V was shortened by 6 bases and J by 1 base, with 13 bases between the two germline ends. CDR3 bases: TGTGCCAGTAGCGCCGGGACACCTTCCTACGAGCAGTACTTC. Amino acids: CASSAGTPSYEQYF.

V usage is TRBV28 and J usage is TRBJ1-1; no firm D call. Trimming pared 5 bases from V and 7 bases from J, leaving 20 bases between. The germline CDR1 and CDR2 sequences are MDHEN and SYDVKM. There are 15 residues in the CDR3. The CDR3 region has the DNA TGTGCCAGCAGTCAAGCGATAGGGATTGAAGGTGAAGCTTTCTTT. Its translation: CASSQAIGIEGEAFF.

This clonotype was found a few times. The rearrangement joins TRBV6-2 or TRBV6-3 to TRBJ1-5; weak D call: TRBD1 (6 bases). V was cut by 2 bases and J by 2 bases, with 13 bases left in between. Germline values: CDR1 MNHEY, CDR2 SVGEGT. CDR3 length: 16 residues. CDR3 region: CASSYSRGWGNQPQHF. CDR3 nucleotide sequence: TGTGCCAGCAGTTACAGCAGGGGCTGGGGCAATCAGCCCCAGCATTTT.

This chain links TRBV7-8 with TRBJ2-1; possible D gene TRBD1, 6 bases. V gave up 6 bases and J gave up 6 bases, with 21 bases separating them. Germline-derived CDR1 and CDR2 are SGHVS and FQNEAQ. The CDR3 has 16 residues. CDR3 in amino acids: CASRLYIQGGPNEQFF. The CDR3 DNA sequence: TGTGCCAGCAGACTTTATATACAGGGCGGGCCCAATGAGCAGTTCTTC.

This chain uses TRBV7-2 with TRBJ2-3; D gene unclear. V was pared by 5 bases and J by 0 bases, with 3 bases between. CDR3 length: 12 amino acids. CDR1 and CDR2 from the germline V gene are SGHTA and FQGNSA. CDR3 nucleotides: TGTACCAGCAGCCCCAGCACAGATACGCAGTATTTT. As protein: CTSSPSTDTQYF.

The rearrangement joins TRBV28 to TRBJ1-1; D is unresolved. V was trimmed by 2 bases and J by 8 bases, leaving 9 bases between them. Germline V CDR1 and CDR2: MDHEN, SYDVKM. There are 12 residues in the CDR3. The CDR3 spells CASSLEGGEAFF. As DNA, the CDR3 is TGTGCCAGCAGTTTAGAAGGAGGAGAAGCTTTCTTT. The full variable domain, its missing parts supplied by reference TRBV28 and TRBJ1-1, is DVKVTQSSRYLVKRTGEKVFLECVQDMDHENMFWYRQDPGLGLRLIYFSYDVKMKEKGDIPEGYSVSREKKERFSLILESASTNQTSMYLCASSLEGGEAFFGQGTRLTVV.

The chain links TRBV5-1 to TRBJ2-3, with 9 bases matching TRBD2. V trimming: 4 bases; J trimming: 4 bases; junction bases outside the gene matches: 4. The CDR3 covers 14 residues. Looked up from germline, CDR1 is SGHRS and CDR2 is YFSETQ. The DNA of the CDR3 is TGCGCCAGCAGCGCGGGGGGGCGTGCAGATACGCAGTATTTT. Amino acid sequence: CASSAGGRADTQYF. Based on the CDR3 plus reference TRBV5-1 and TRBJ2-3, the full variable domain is KAGVTQTPRYLIKTRGQQVTLSCSPISGHRSVSWYQQTPGQGLQFLFEYFSETQRNKGNFPGRFSGRQFSNSRSEMNVSTLELGDSALYLCASSAGGRADTQYFGPGTRLTVL.

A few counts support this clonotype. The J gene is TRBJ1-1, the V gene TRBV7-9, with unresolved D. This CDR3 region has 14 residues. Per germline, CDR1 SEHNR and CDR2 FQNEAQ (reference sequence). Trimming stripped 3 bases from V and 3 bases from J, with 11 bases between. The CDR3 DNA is TGTGCCAGCAGCTTGCACCGAGGAGACACTGAAGCTTTCTTT. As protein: CASSLHRGDTEAFF.

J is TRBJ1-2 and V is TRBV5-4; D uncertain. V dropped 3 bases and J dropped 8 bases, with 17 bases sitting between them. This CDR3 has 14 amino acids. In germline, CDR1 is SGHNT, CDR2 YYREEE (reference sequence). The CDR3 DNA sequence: TGTGCCAGCAGCTCTTCCCGATTCAAGGAGGGCTACACCTTC. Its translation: CASSSSRFKEGYTF.

The CDR3 bases are TGCGCCAGCAGCTTAGCGGATGAGACAGATACGCAGTATTTT. It codes for CASSLADETDTQYF. The rearrangement uses TRBV5-1 and TRBJ2-3; tentative D call: TRBD2 (5 bases). The V end was cut by 2 bases, the J end by 3 bases, with 10 bases between. The germline V gene encodes CDR1 SGHRS and CDR2 YFSETQ. The CDR3 totals 14 residues.

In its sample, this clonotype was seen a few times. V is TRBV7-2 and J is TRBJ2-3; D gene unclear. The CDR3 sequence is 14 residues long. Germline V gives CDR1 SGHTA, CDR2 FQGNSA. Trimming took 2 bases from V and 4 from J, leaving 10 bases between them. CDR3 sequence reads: CASSLHRGADTQYF. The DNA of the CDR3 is TGTGCCAGCAGCTTACACCGCGGAGCAGATACGCAGTATTTT.

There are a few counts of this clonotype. CDR3 DNA: TGCGCCAGCGGCATTTCCGGGACTAGCGACTACAATGAGCAGTTCTTC. Its protein is CASGISGTSDYNEQFF. This chain connects TRBV5-1 to TRBJ2-1; the match to TRBD2 covers 10 bases. V shed 7 bases and J 3 bases; nucleotides not matched to a gene: 10. Germline values: CDR1 SGHRS, CDR2 YFSETQ. This CDR3 is built from 16 residues. Drawing the rest from reference TRBV5-1 and TRBJ2-1, the complete variable domain is KAGVTQTPRYLIKTRGQQVTLSCSPISGHRSVSWYQQTPGQGLQFLFEYFSETQRNKGNFPGRFSGRQFSNSRSEMNVSTLELGDSALYLCASGISGTSDYNEQFFGPGTRLTVL.

This CDR3 is CASSFRVSTEAFF. The CDR3 nucleotides are TGCGCCAGCAGCTTTAGGGTAAGCACTGAAGCTTTCTTT. The J gene is TRBJ1-1, the V gene TRBV5-1; D gene unclear. The CDR3 runs to 13 residues. The V and J ends lost 2 bases and 4 bases respectively, with 9 bases between them. Germline V gene sequence: CDR1 SGHRS, CDR2 YFSETQ.

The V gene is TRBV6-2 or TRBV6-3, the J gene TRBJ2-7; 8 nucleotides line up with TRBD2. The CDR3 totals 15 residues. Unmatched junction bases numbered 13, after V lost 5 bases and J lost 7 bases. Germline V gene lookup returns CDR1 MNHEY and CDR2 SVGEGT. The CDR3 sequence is CASSQISGGAAEQYF. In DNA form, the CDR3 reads TGTGCCAGCAGTCAAATCAGCGGGGGAGCAGCGGAGCAGTACTTC.

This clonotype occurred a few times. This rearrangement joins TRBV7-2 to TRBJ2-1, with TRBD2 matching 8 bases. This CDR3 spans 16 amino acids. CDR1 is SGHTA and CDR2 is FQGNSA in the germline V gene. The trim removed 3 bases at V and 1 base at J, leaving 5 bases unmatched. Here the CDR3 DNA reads TGTGCCAGCAGCTTTGGTAGCGGGAATTCCTACAATGAGCAGTTCTTC. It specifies CASSFGSGNSYNEQFF.

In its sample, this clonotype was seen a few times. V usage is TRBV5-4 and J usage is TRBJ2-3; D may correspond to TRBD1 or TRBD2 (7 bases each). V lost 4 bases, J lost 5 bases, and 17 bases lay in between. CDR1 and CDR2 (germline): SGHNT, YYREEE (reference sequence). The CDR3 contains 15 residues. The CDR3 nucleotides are TGTGCCAGCAGCCCCAGGGGGGGGGGAGGAGATACGCAGTATTTT. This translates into CASSPRGGGGDTQYF.

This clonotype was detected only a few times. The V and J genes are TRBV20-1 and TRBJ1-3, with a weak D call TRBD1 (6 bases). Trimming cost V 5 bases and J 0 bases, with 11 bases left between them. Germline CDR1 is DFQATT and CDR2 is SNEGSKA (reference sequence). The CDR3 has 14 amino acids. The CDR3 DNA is TGCAGTGCTGTACAGGGCTCCTCTGGAAACACCATATATTTT. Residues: CSAVQGSSGNTIYF.

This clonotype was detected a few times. The CDR3 DNA is TGTGCCAGCAGTTTAGGGCTAGCGTTCACAGATACGCAGTATTTT. This sequence encodes CASSLGLAFTDTQYF. V is TRBV12-3 or TRBV12-4 and J is TRBJ2-3, with D possibly TRBD2 on 6 matching bases. The CDR3 contains 15 residues. The germline V and J ends were trimmed by 1 base and 2 bases, with 10 bases remaining between them.

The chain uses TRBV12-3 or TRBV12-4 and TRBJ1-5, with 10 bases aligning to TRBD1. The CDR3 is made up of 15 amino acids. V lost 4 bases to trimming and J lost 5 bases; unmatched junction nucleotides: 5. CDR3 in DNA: TGTGCCAGCAGTTCCGGACAGGGGGACCATCAGCCCCAGCATTTT. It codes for CASSSGQGDHQPQHF.

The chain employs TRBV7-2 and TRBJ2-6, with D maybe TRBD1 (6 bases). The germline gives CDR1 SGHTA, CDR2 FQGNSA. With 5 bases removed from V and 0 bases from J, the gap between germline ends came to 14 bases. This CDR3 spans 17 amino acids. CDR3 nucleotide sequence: TGTGCCAGCAGCCTCCTAGGGGGTAGCTCTGGGGCCAACGTCCTGACTTTC. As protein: CASSLLGGSSGANVLTF.

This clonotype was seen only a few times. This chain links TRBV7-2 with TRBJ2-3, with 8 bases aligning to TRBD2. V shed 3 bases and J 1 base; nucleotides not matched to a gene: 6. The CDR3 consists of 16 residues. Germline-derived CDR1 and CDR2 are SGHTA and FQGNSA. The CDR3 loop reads CASSFRFGRGTDTQYF. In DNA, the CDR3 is TGTGCCAGCAGCTTTAGGTTCGGGAGGGGCACAGATACGCAGTATTTT.

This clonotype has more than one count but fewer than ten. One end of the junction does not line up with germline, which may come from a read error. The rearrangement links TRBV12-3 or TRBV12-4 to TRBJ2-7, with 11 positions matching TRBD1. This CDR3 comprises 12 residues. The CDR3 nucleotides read TGTGCCAGCAGTGGACAGGGGGCCCCACAGCACTTC. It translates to CASSGQGAPQHF.

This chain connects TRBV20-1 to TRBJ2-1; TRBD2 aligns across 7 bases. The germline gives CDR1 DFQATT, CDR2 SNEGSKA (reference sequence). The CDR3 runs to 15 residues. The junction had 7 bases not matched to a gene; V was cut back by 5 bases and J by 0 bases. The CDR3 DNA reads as TGCAGTGCTCGGTTAGCGGGTTCCTCCTACAATGAGCAGTTCTTC. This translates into CSARLAGSSYNEQFF.

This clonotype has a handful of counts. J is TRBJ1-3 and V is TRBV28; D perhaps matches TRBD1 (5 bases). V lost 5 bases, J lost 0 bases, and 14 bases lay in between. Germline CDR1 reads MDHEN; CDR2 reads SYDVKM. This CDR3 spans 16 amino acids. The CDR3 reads CASSPWDSSSGNTIYF. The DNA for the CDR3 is TGTGCCAGCAGTCCATGGGACTCGAGCTCTGGAAACACCATATATTTT.

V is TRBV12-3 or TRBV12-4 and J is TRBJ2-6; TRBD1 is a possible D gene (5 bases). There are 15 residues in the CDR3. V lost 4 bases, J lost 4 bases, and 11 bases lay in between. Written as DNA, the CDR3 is TGTGCCAGCAGTTACCGTGGGGCAGGGGCCAACGTCCTGACTTTC. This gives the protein CASSYRGAGANVLTF.

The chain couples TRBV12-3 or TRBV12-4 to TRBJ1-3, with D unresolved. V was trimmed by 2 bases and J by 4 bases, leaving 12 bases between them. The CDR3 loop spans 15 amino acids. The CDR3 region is CASSLSARAGNTIYF. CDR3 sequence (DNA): TGTGCCAGCAGTTTAAGTGCCCGCGCCGGAAACACCATATATTTT.

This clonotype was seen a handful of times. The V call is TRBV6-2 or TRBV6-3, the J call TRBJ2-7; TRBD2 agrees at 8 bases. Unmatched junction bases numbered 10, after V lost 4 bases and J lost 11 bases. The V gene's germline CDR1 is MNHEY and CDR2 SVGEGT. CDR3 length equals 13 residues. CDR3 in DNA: TGTGCCAGCAGTTCCCCTGAGCGGGAGTTAGAGTACTTC. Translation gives CASSSPERELEYF.

The chain's CDR3 is CASSLRGLVNEQFF. DNA for the CDR3: TGTGCCAGCAGCTTGCGGGGGTTGGTGAATGAGCAGTTCTTC. The chain joins TRBV7-2 to TRBJ2-1; 7 bases line up with TRBD2. The ends lost 3 bases at V and 7 bases at J; junction bases unmatched: 6. The CDR3 has 14 residues. CDR1 is SGHTA, CDR2 FQGNSA, per germline.

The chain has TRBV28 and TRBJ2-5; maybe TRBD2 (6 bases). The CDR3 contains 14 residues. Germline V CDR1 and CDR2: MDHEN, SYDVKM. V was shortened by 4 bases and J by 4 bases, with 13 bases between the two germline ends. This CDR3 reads CASSSAVGGETQYF. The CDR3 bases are TGTGCCAGCAGTTCCGCGGTGGGGGGAGAGACCCAGTACTTC.

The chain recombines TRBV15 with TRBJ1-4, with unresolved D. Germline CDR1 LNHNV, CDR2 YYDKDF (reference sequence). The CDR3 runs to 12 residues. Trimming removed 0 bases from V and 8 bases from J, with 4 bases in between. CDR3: CATSRDQEKLFF. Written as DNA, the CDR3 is TGTGCCACCAGCAGAGATCAGGAAAAACTGTTTTTT.

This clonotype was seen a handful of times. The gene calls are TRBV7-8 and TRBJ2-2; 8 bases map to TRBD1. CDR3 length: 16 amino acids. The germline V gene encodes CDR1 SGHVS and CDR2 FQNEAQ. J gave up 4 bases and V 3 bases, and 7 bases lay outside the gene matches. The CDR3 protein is CASSLVNRGTTGELFF. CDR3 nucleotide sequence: TGTGCCAGCAGCTTGGTGAACAGGGGGACCACCGGGGAGCTGTTTTTT.